These 27 T cell receptor beta chains were sequenced from one sample in a study of shared clonotypes between healthy human individuals. Data came from immunoSEQ multiplex PCR; TCRdb stores just in-frame clones and leaves some out. The sample includes 850,000 to 1,200,000 clones, approximately 72% of them seen just once. The specimen was memory CD4+ T cells sorted from blood. Regarding subset: CD45RA-negative fraction. The receptors originated from a man younger than 35 in good health.

Details on this clone: The same CDR3 arises from other DNA sequences in this sample as well. This chain uses TRBV7-2 with TRBJ1-1; D gene unclear. CDR3 length equals 13 residues. The germline V and J ends were trimmed by 2 bases and 3 bases, with 7 bases remaining between them. The germline gives CDR1 SGHTA, CDR2 FQGNSA. Here the CDR3 DNA reads TGTGCCAGCAGCTTATTTAGGGACACTGAAGCTTTCTTT. Its translation is CASSLFRDTEAFF.

The V gene is TRBV6-5, the J gene TRBJ2-7; D gene ambiguous. The CDR3 length is 15 residues. The V end lost 4 bases, the J end lost 0 bases, and 13 bases lay between the germline ends. Germline CDR1 reads MNHEY; CDR2 reads SVGAGI. The chain's CDR3 is CASSFPRGSSYEQYF. In DNA, the CDR3 is TGTGCCAGCAGTTTCCCAAGAGGAAGCTCCTACGAGCAGTACTTC.

V and J are TRBV5-4 and TRBJ2-5; D gene uncertain. V was trimmed by 5 bases and J by 5 bases, leaving 13 bases between them. The CDR3 has 13 amino acids. Per the germline V gene, CDR1 is SGHNT and CDR2 is YYREEE (reference sequence). CDR3 region: CASSYSAVETQYF. In DNA, the CDR3 is TGTGCCAGCAGTTACAGCGCTGTTGAGACCCAGTACTTC.

The chain employs TRBV6-1 and TRBJ2-1; a possible D gene is TRBD1 (6 bases). Germline V gene data show CDR1 as MNHNS and CDR2 as SASEGT. The germline V and J ends were trimmed by 4 bases and 3 bases, with 19 bases remaining between them. The CDR3 has 17 residues. CDR3 region: CASSGGTGMRSYNEQFF. The CDR3 region has the DNA TGTGCCAGCAGTGGGGGCACAGGGATGAGGAGCTACAATGAGCAGTTCTTC.

The rearrangement links TRBV10-2 to TRBJ1-1; 8 bases map to TRBD1. The V segment lost 8 bases and the J segment 3 bases; nucleotides outside the gene matches: 2. CDR1 WSHSY and CDR2 SAAADI come from the germline V gene. CDR3 size: 12 residues. The chain's CDR3 is CASQQGDTEAFF. The CDR3 DNA sequence: TGCGCCAGCCAACAGGGGGACACTGAAGCTTTCTTT.

This chain uses TRBV6-1 with TRBJ1-3, with 8 positions matching TRBD1. Germline V lookup: CDR1 MNHNS, CDR2 SASEGT. V shed 4 bases, J shed 0 bases, and the junction held 11 bases outside the gene matches. The CDR3 contains 18 residues. The CDR3 nucleotides are TGTGCCAGCAGTGTGTTGCAGGGGGCTCTCGGCTCTGGAAACACCATATATTTT. Amino acid sequence: CASSVLQGALGSGNTIYF.

The V and J genes are TRBV7-9 and TRBJ2-7, with 8 bases that match TRBD2. The germline gives CDR1 SEHNR, CDR2 FQNEAQ (reference sequence). The CDR3 loop spans 15 amino acids. V trimming: 1 base; J trimming: 5 bases; junction bases outside the gene matches: 7. As DNA, the CDR3 is TGTGCCAGCAGCTTAGTCCCCCAAGCGGGGGACGAGCAGTACTTC. Its translation: CASSLVPQAGDEQYF. The whole variable domain, remainder taken from reference TRBV7-9 and TRBJ2-7, is DTGVSQNPRHKITKRGQNVTFRCDPISEHNRLYWYRQTLGQGPEFLTYFQNEAQLEKSRLLSDRFSAERPKGSFSTLEIQRTEQGDSAMYLCASSLVPQAGDEQYFGPGTRLTVT.

The chain has TRBV5-1 and TRBJ2-7; 7 bases are shared with TRBD2. V lost 0 bases and J lost 1; bases outside the gene matches: 7. The CDR3 extends over 16 amino acids. Germline loops: CDR1 SGHRS, CDR2 YFSETQ. CDR3 sequence: CASSLGGLADSYEQYF. In DNA form, the CDR3 reads TGCGCCAGCAGCTTGGGTGGTCTAGCGGATTCCTACGAGCAGTACTTC.

This chain joins TRBV7-9 and TRBJ2-2; D gene unclear. V was clipped by 1 base and J by 6 bases, with 12 bases between them. Germline CDR1 SEHNR, CDR2 FQNEAQ (reference sequence). This CDR3 has 15 amino acids. The CDR3 coding sequence is TGTGCCAGCAGCTTAGATTCGCAAATGCCCGGGGAGCTGTTTTTT. It codes for CASSLDSQMPGELFF.

The chain has TRBV6-1 and TRBJ2-5, with D maybe TRBD1 (5 bases). This CDR3 comprises 16 residues. CDR1 MNHNS and CDR2 SASEGT come from the germline V gene. The V and J ends lost 3 bases and 1 base respectively, with 15 bases between them. The CDR3: CASSDYSKRGQETQYF. The DNA of the CDR3 is TGTGCCAGCAGTGATTACTCGAAAAGGGGCCAAGAGACCCAGTACTTC.

This sequence joins TRBV7-3 and TRBJ1-6; the D gene is possibly TRBD1 (5 bases). The V end was cut by 1 base, the J end by 1 base, with 8 bases between. CDR3 length: 16 residues. Germline lookup yields CDR1 SGHTA and CDR2 FQGTGA. The CDR3 is CASSLMGGSYNSPLHF. Here the CDR3 DNA reads TGTGCCAGCAGCTTAATGGGGGGGTCCTATAATTCACCCCTCCACTTT. Full variable domain (remainder filled in from reference TRBV7-3 and TRBJ1-6): GAGVSQTPSNKVTEKGKYVELRCDPISGHTALYWYRQSLGQGPEFLIYFQGTGAADDSGLPNDRFFAVRPEGSVSTLKIQRTERGDSAVYLCASSLMGGSYNSPLHFGNGTRLTVT.

The chain carries TRBV7-2 and TRBJ2-2; TRBD1 matches 7 bases. The CDR3 has 15 amino acids. Trimming removed 6 bases from V and 0 bases from J; junction bases left unmatched: 4. Germline CDR1 is SGHTA and CDR2 is FQGNSA. The CDR3 protein is CASRPDRANTGELFF. Here the CDR3 DNA reads TGTGCCAGCAGACCCGACAGGGCGAACACCGGGGAGCTGTTTTTT.

The J gene is TRBJ2-7, the V gene TRBV23-1, with D unresolved. TRBV23-1 is an ORF for which the function is uncertain. V was trimmed by 0 bases and J by 2 bases, leaving 8 bases between them. The CDR3 sequence is 14 residues long. The DNA for the CDR3 is TGCGCCAGCAGTCAATCTTTACCAGCCTACGAGCAGTACTTC. This gives the protein CASSQSLPAYEQYF.

The gene calls are TRBV7-2 and TRBJ2-5; unclear D gene. Trimming left V 6 bases short and J 6 bases short, with 8 bases between. Germline V gene data show CDR1 as SGHTA and CDR2 as FQGNSA. The CDR3 extends over 11 amino acids. Here the CDR3 DNA reads TGTGCCAGCAGTTCCGTAAAGACCCAGTACTTC. It encodes CASSSVKTQYF.

The chain joins TRBV14 to TRBJ1-2; TRBD1 agrees at 11 bases. The ends lost 4 bases at V and 4 bases at J; junction bases unmatched: 2. The germline gives CDR1 SGHDN, CDR2 FVKESK. There are 14 residues in the CDR3. The CDR3 is CASSPGQGAYGYTF. The CDR3 bases are TGTGCCAGCAGCCCCGGACAGGGGGCCTATGGCTACACCTTC. The whole variable domain, remainder taken from reference TRBV14 and TRBJ1-2, is EAGVTQFPSHSVIEKGQTVTLRCDPISGHDNLYWYRRVMGKEIKFLLHFVKESKQDESGMPNNRFLAERTGGTYSTLKVQPAELEDSGVYFCASSPGQGAYGYTFGSGTRLTVV.

The rearrangement joins TRBV5-1 to TRBJ2-3; D not resolved. Trimming took 5 bases from V and 2 from J, leaving 12 bases between them. The CDR3 is made up of 14 amino acids. CDR1 is SGHRS and CDR2 is YFSETQ in the germline V gene. The CDR3 bases are TGCGCCAGCAGAGTACAGAAGGACACAGATACGCAGTATTTT. This gives the protein CASRVQKDTDTQYF.

This sequence joins TRBV18 and TRBJ2-5; D remains unclear. The germline gives CDR1 KGHSH, CDR2 LQKENI. V lost 4 bases and J lost 2, with 8 bases in between. This CDR3 has 13 residues. CDR3 amino acids: CASSLDTQETQYF. CDR3 nucleotides: TGTGCCAGCTCACTTGACACTCAAGAGACCCAGTACTTC.

This clone was counted between two and nine times. V and J are TRBV7-9 and TRBJ1-2, with 8 bases matching TRBD1. The CDR3 consists of 14 residues. V shed 5 bases and J 8 bases; nucleotides not matched to a gene: 10. CDR1 is SEHNR, CDR2 FQNEAQ, per germline (reference sequence). The CDR3 sequence: CASSQGGRGQGYTF. In DNA form, the CDR3 reads TGTGCCAGCAGCCAAGGGGGCAGGGGGCAAGGCTACACCTTC.

J is TRBJ1-1 and V is TRBV9, with D possibly TRBD1 on 5 matching bases. The CDR3 length is 14 residues. CDR1 and CDR2 (germline): SGDLS, YYNGEE. Deletions cut 0 bases from V and 6 bases from J, with 12 bases between. The CDR3, as DNA: TGTGCCAGCAGCGTAGGGTTGGGGGACCCTGAAGCTTTCTTT. This translates into CASSVGLGDPEAFF.

The rearrangement joins TRBV6-4 to TRBJ2-2, with a weak D call TRBD1 (6 bases). The V gene's germline CDR1 is MRHNA and CDR2 SNTAGT. The CDR3 consists of 16 residues. V dropped 6 bases and J dropped 0 bases, with 14 bases sitting between them. The CDR3 DNA follows: TGTGCCAGCAGCGATTCGACAGGTTCGAACACCGGGGAGCTGTTTTTT. Translation gives CASSDSTGSNTGELFF.

This clone was seen a handful of times. The V call is TRBV5-4, the J call TRBJ2-3, with 14 bases lining up with TRBD2. V lost 0 bases to trimming and J lost 5 bases; unmatched junction nucleotides: 5. Germline assignment: CDR1 SGHNT and CDR2 YYREEE (reference sequence). The length of the CDR3 is 17 residues. The DNA of the CDR3 is TGTGCCAGCAGCTTGGGACTAGCGGGGGGGCGAGAAGATACGCAGTATTTT. Its translation: CASSLGLAGGREDTQYF.

The rearrangement joins TRBV10-3 to TRBJ1-3, with a possible D match to TRBD1 (6 bases). The germline V gene encodes CDR1 ENHRY and CDR2 SYGVKD. V lost 6 bases and J 2 bases, leaving 14 bases between the germline ends. The CDR3 is 15 amino acids. CDR3 region: CAISSFSGAGNTIYF. The CDR3 nucleotides read TGTGCCATCAGCTCCTTTTCAGGGGCTGGAAACACCATATATTTT.

The chain combines TRBV28 with TRBJ1-5; TRBD1 aligns across 7 bases. The junction had 12 bases not matched to a gene; V was cut back by 7 bases and J by 6 bases. CDR3 length: 15 amino acids. Germline V gene sequence: CDR1 MDHEN, CDR2 SYDVKM. Here the CDR3 reads CASTYLQGRSQPQHF. The CDR3 DNA reads TGTGCCAGCACCTATTTACAGGGGAGAAGTCAGCCCCAGCATTTT.

This clone was seen only a few times. This chain connects TRBV25-1 to TRBJ1-3, with D tentatively TRBD1 (6 bases). Germline V lookup: CDR1 MGHDK, CDR2 SYGVNS. The CDR3 totals 12 residues. The ends were cut back, 5 bases at V and 6 bases at J, with 8 bases in the middle. Here the CDR3 reads CASSQGLNTIYF. CDR3 nucleotide sequence: TGTGCCAGCAGTCAGGGGTTAAACACCATATATTTT.

The chain uses TRBV4-3 and TRBJ2-7; a weak D match, TRBD1 (6 bases). CDR3 length equals 14 residues. The germline gives CDR1 LGHNA, CDR2 YSLEER. The ends were cut back, 5 bases at V and 2 bases at J, with 13 bases in the middle. The DNA of the CDR3 is TGCGCCAGCAGCAACTTACAGGGACCCTACGAGCAGTACTTC. Translation: CASSNLQGPYEQYF.

This chain connects TRBV2 to TRBJ2-3; 7 nucleotides line up with TRBD2. The CDR3 is made up of 16 amino acids. Germline V gene data show CDR1 as SNHLY and CDR2 as FYNNEI. With V trimmed by 5 bases and J by 0 bases, 8 bases remained unmatched. CDR3 sequence: CASSPSWGGSTDTQYF. The CDR3 bases are TGTGCCAGCAGTCCCAGTTGGGGGGGGAGCACAGATACGCAGTATTTT.

This clone appeared a few times. This chain links TRBV10-1 with TRBJ1-1, with a possible D match to TRBD1 (6 bases). Trimming left V 0 bases short and J 4 bases short, with 6 bases between. This CDR3 comprises 13 residues. Germline loops: CDR1 WNHNN, CDR2 SYGVQD (reference sequence). The CDR3 loop is CASSESGATEAFF. CDR3 nucleotide sequence: TGCGCCAGCAGTGAGTCGGGGGCCACTGAAGCTTTCTTT.